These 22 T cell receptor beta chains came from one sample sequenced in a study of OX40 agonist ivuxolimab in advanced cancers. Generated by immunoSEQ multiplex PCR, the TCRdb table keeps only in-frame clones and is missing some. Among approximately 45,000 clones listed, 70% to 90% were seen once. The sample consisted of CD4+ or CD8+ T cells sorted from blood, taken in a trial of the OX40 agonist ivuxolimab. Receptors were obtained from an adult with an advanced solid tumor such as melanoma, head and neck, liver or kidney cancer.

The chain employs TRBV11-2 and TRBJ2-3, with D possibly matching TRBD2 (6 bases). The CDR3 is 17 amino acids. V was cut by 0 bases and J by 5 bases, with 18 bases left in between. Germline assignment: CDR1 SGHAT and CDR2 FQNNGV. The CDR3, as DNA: TGTGCCAGCAGCTTAGAAAGCGGGCGGGGCAGATTAGATACGCAGTATTTT. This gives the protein CASSLESGRGRLDTQYF. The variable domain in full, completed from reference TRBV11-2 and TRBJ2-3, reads EAGVAQSPRYKIIEKRQSVAFWCNPISGHATLYWYQQILGQGPKLLIQFQNNGVVDDSQLPKDRFSAERLKGVDSTLKIQPAKLEDSAVYLCASSLESGRGRLDTQYFGPGTRLTVL.

The DNA for the CDR3 is TGTGCCAGCAATGGGGCGGCCTCCTACGAGCAGTACGTC. Its translation is CASNGAASYEQYV. The rearrangement uses TRBV2 and TRBJ2-7; D may be TRBD1 (5 bases). Looked up from germline, CDR1 is SNHLY and CDR2 is FYNNEI. The CDR3 contains 13 residues. The V and J ends lost 7 bases and 0 bases respectively, with 10 bases between them.

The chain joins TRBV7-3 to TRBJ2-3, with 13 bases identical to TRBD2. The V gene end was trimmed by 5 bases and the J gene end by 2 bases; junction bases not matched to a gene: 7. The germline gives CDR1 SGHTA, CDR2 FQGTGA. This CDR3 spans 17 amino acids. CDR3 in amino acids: CASSIGLAGDYTDTQYF. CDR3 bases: TGTGCCAGCAGCATAGGACTAGCGGGGGACTACACAGATACGCAGTATTTT.

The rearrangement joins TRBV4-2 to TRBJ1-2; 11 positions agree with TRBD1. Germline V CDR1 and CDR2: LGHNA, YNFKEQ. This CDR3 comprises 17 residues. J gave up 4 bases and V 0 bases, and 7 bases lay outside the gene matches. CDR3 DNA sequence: TGTGCCAGCAGCCAAGATGGGACAGGGGGGCGGGTCTATGGCTACACCTTC. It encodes CASSQDGTGGRVYGYTF.

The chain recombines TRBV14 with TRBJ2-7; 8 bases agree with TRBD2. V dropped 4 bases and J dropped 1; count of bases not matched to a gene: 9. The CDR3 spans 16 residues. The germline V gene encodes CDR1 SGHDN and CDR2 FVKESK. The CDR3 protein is CASSPLGTRDSYEQYF. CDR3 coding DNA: TGTGCCAGCAGCCCACTCGGGACTAGGGATTCCTACGAGCAGTACTTC. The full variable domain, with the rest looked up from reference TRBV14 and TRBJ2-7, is EAGVTQFPSHSVIEKGQTVTLRCDPISGHDNLYWYRRVMGKEIKFLLHFVKESKQDESGMPNNRFLAERTGGTYSTLKVQPAELEDSGVYFCASSPLGTRDSYEQYFGPGTRLTVT.

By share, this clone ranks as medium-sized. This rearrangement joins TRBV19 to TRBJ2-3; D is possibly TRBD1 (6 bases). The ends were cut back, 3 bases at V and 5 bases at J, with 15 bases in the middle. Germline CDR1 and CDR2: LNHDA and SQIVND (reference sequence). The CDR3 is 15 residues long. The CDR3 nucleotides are TGTGCCAGTAGTATGACGATACAGGGCAGAGATACGCAGTATTTT. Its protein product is CASSMTIQGRDTQYF.

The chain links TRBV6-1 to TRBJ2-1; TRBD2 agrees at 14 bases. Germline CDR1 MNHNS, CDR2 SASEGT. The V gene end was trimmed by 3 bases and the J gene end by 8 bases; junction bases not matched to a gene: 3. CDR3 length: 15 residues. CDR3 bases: TGTGCCAGCAGTGAGACTAGCGGGGGGGCAGATGAGCAGTTCTTC. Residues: CASSETSGGADEQFF.

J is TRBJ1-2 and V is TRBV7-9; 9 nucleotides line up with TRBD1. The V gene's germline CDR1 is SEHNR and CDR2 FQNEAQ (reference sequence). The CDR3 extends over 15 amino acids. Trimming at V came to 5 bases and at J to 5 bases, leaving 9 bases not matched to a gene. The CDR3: CASSRPGQGGYGYTF. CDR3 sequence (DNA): TGTGCCAGCAGCCGACCGGGACAGGGAGGATATGGCTACACCTTC.

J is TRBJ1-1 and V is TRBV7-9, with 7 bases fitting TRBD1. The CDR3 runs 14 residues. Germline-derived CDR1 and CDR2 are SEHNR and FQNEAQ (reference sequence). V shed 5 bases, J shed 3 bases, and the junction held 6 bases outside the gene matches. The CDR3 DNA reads TGTGCCAGCAGCCTACTCCAGGGGGACACTGAAGCTTTCTTT. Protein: CASSLLQGDTEAFF.

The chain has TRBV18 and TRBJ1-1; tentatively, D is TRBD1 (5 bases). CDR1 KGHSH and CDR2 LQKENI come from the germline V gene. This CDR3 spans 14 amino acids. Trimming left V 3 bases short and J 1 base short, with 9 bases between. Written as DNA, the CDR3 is TGTGCCAGCTCACCGGGACTGAAGAACACTGAAGCTTTCTTT. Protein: CASSPGLKNTEAFF.

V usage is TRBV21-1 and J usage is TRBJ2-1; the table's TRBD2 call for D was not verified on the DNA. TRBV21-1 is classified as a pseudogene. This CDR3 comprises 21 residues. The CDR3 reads CASSKVWRRGVSLLAYNEQFF. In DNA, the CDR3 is TGTGCCAGCAGCAAAGTTTGGAGACGGGGGGTTAGCCTCCTGGCCTACAATGAGCAGTTCTTC.

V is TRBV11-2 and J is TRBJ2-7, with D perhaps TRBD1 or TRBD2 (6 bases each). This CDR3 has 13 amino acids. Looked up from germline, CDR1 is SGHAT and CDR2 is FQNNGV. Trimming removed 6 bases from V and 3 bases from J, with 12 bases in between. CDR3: CASSRGGNYEQYV. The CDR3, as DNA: TGTGCCAGCAGTCGAGGGGGGAACTACGAGCAGTACGTC.

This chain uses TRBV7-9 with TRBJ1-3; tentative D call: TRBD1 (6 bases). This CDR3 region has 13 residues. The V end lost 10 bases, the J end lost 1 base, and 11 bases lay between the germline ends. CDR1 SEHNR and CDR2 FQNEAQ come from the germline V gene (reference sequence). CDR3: CATSGDSGNTIYF. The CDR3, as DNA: TGTGCCACCTCAGGGGATTCTGGAAACACCATATATTTT.

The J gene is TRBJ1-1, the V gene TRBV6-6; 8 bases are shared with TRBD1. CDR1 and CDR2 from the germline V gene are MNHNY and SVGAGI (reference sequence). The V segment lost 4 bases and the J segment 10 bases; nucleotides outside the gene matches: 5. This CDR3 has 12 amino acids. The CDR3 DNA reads TGTGCCAGCAGTTCGGACAGGGAGGGAGCTTTCTTT. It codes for CASSSDREGAFF.

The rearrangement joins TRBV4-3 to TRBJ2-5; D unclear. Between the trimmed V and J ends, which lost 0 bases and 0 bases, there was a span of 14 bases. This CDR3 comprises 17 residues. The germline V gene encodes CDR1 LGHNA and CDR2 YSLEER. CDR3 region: CASSQEEYHSYQETQYF. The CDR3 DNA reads TGCGCCAGCAGCCAAGAAGAGTACCATTCGTACCAAGAGACCCAGTACTTC.

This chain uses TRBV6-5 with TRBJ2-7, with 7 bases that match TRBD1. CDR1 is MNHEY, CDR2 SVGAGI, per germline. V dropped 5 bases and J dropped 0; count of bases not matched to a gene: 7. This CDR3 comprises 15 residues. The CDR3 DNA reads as TGTGCCAGCAGTGCGTACAGGGGACCCTCCTACGAGCAGTACTTC. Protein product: CASSAYRGPSYEQYF.

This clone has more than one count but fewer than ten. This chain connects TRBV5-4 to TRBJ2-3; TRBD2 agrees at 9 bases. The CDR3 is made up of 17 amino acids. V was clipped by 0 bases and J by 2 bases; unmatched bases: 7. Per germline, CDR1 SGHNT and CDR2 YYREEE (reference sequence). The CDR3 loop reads CASSLGPAGGNTDTQYF. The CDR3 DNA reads TGTGCCAGCAGCTTGGGCCCAGCGGGGGGTAACACAGATACGCAGTATTTT.

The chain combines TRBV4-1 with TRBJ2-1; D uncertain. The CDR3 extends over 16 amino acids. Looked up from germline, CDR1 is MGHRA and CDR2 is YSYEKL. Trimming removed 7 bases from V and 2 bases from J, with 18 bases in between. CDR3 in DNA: TGCGCCAGCACCGTAACGACAACCTCTCCCTACAATGAGCAGTTCTTC. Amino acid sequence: CASTVTTTSPYNEQFF.

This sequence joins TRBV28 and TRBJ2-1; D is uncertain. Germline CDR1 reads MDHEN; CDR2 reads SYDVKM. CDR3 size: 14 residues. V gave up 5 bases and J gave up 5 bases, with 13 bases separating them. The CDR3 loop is CASSPNYRNNEQFF. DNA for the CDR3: TGTGCCAGCAGTCCCAACTACCGGAACAATGAGCAGTTCTTC.

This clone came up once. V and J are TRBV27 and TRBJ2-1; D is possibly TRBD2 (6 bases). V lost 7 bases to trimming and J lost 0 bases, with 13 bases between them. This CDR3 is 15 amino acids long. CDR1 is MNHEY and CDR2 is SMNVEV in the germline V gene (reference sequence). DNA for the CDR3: TGTGCCAGCACCTTTGGGGGGAGCTCCTACAATGAGCAGTTCTTC. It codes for CASTFGGSSYNEQFF.

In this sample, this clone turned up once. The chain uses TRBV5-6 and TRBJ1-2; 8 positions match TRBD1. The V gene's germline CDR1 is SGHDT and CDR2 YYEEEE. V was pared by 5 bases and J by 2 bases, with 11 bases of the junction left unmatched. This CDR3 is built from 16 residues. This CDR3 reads CASSIPRQGRNYGYTF. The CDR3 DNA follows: TGTGCCAGCAGTATACCGCGACAGGGGAGAAACTATGGCTACACCTTC.

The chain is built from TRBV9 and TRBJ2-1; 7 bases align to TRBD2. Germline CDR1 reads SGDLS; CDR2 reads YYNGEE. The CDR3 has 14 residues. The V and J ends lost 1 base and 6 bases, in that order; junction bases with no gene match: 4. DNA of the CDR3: TGTGCCAGCAGCGTATCCGGGACTACCAATGAGCAGTTCTTC. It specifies CASSVSGTTNEQFF. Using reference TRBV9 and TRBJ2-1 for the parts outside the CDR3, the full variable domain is DSGVTQTPKHLITATGQRVTLRCSPRSGDLSVYWYQQSLDQGLQFLIQYYNGEERAKGNILERFSAQQFPDLHSELNLSSLELGDSALYFCASSVSGTTNEQFFGPGTRLTVL.